This TCR beta chain was recovered during a study of blood T cell repertoires in COVID-19. Study context: Acute-phase and convalescent COVID-19 samples originated in the United States, Italy and Spain. The analysed material was cDNA or gDNA that came from T cells, B-cell-depleted T cells, or PBMCs.

Original processing methods: Amplifying reference gene primers gave estimates of nucleated cell counts. Profiling relied on immunoSEQ multiplex PCR, and the TCRdb table lists in-frame clones only, not all of them. V and J calls and clone size are those listed in that table; D and trimming were worked out from the DNA. The table shows 25,000 to 35,000 clones, with nearly 90% occurring only once. Germline-derived CDR1 and CDR2 are LGHDT and YNNKEL (reference sequence). Unmatched junction bases numbered 5, after V lost 4 bases and J lost 3 bases. The length of the CDR3 is 14 residues. The TCR comes from a man older than 75 with acute or convalescent COVID-19. The V gene is TRBV3-1 (or the pseudogene TRBV3-2), the J gene TRBJ1-1; 7 bases are a match to TRBD1. Sequencing used peripheral blood. The chain's CDR3 is CASSLEGGYTEAFF. The CDR3 coding sequence is TGTGCCAGCAGCCTAGAAGGGGGCTACACTGAAGCTTTCTTT.